This T cell receptor (beta chain) originates from a study of T cell responses to AZD1222 COVID-19 vaccine. Profiling relied on immunoSEQ multiplex PCR, and the TCRdb table lists in-frame clones only, not all of them. The sample holds about 18,000 clones, roughly 80% seen once. Trimming cost V 0 bases and J 5 bases; bases outside gene matches: 16. Germline lookup yields CDR1 MNHEY and CDR2 SMNVEV (reference sequence). The CDR3 has 20 amino acids. The sequencing used peripheral blood, collected 28 days after the second AZD1222 dose. This receptor was identified in an adult who received the AZD1222 COVID-19 vaccine. The chain links TRBV27 to TRBJ2-1; 10 bases fit TRBD2. The CDR3 sequence: CASSLSRRGSAGGPHNEQFF. CDR3 DNA: TGTGCCAGCAGTTTATCGAGAAGGGGGTCAGCGGGAGGGCCGCACAATGAGCAGTTCTTC.